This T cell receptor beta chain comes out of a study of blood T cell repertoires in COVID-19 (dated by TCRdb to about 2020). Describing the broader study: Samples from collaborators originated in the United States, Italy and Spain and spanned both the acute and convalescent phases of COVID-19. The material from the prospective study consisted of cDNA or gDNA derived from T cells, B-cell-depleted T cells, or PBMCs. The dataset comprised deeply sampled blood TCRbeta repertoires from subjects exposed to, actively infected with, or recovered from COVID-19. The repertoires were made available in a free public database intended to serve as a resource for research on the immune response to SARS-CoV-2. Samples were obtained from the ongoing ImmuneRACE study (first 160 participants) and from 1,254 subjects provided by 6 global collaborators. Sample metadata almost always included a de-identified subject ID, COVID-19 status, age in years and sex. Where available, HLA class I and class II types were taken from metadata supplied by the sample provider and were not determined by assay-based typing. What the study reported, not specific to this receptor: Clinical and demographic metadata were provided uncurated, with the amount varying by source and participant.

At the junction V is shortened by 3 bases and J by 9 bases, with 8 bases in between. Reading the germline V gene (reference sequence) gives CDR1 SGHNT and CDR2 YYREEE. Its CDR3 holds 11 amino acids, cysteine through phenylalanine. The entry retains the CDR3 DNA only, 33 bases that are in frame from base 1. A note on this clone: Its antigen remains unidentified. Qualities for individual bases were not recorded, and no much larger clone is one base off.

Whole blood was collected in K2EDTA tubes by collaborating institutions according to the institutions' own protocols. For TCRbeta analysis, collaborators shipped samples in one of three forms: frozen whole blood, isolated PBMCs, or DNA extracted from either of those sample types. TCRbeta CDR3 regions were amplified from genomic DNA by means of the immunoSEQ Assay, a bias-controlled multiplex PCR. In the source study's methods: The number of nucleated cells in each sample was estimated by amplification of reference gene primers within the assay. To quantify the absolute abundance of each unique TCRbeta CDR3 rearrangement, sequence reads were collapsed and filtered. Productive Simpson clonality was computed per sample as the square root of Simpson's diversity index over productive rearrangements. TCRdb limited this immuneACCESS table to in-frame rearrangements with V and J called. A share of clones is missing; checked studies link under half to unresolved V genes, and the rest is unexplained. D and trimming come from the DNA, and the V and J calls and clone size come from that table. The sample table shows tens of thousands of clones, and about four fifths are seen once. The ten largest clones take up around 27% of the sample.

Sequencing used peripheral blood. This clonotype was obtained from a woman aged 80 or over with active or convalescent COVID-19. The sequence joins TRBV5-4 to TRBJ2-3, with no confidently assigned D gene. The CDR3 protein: CASSSFETQYF. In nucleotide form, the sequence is TGTGCCAGCAGCTCATTTGAGACGCAGTATTTT.